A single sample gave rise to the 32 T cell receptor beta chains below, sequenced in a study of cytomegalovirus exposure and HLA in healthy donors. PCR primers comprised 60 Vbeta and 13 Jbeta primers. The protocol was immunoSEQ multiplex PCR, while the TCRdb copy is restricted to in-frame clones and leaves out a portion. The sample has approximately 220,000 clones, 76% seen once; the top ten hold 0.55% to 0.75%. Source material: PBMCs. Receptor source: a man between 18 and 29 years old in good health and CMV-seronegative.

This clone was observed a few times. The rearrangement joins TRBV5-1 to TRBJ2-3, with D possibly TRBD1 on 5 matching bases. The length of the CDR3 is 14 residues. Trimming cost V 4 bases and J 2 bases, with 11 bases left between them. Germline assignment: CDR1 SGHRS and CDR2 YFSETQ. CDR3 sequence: CASSRTSSTDTQYF. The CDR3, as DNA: TGCGCCAGCAGCCGGACAAGCTCCACAGATACGCAGTATTTT. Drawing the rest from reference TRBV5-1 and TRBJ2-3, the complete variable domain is KAGVTQTPRYLIKTRGQQVTLSCSPISGHRSVSWYQQTPGQGLQFLFEYFSETQRNKGNFPGRFSGRQFSNSRSEMNVSTLELGDSALYLCASSRTSSTDTQYFGPGTRLTVL.

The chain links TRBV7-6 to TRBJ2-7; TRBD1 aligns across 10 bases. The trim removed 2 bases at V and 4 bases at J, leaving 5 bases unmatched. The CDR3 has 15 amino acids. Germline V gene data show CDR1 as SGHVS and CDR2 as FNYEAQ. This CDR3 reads CASSLLGQGSYEQYF. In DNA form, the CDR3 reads TGTGCCAGCAGCTTATTGGGACAGGGGTCTTACGAGCAGTACTTC. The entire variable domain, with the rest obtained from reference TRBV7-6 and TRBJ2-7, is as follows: GAGVSQSPRYKVTKRGQDVALRCDPISGHVSLYWYRQALGQGPEFLTYFNYEAQQDKSGLPNDRFSAERPEGSISTLTIQRTEQRDSAMYRCASSLLGQGSYEQYFGPGTRLTVT.

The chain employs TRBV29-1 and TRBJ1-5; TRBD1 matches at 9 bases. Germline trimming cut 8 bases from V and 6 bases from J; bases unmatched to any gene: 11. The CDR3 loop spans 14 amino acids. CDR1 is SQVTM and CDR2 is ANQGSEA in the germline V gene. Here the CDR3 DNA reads TGCAGCACCTCCGACAGGGGGTTATTTCAGCCCCAGCATTTT. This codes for CSTSDRGLFQPQHF.

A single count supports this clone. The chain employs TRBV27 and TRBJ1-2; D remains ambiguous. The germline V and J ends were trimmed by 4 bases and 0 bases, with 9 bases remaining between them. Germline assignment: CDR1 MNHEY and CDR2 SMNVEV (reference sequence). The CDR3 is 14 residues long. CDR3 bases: TGTGCCAGCAGTTACTCACAGACTAACTATGGCTACACCTTC. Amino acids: CASSYSQTNYGYTF.

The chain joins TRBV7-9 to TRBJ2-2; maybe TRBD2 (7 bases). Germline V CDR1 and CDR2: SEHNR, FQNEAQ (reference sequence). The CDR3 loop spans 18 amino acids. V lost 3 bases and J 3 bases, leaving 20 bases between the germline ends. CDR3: CASSFGGPGAQDTGELFF. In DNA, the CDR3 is TGTGCCAGCAGCTTCGGGGGGCCGGGGGCTCAGGACACCGGGGAGCTGTTTTTT. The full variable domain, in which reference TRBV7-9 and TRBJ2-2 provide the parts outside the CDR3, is DTGVSQNPRHKITKRGQNVTFRCDPISEHNRLYWYRQTLGQGPEFLTYFQNEAQLEKSRLLSDRFSAERPKGSFSTLEIQRTEQGDSAMYLCASSFGGPGAQDTGELFFGEGSRLTVL.

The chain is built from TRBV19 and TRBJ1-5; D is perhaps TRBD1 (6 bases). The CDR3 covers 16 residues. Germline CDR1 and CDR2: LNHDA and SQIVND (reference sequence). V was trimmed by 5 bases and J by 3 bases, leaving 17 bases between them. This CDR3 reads CASSLRRGGFNQPQHF. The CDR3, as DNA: TGTGCCAGTAGTCTCAGAAGGGGGGGGTTCAATCAGCCCCAGCATTTT.

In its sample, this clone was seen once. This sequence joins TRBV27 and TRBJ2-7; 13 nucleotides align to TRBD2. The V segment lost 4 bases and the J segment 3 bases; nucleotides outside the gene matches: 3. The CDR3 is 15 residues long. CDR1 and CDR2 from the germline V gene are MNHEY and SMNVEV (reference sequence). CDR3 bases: TGTGCCAGCAGTTCAAGGACTAGCGGGGGCTACGAGCAGTACTTC. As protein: CASSSRTSGGYEQYF.

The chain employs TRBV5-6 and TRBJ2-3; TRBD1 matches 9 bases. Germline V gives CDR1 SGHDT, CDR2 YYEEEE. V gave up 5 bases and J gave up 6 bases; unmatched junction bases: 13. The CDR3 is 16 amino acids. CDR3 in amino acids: CASSMRDRAYPDTQYF. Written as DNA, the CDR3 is TGTGCCAGCAGTATGCGGGACAGGGCATACCCCGATACGCAGTATTTT.

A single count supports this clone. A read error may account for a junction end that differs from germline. This CDR3 is CASSLGGQLAF. The CDR3 region has the DNA TGTGCCAGCAGTTTAGGGGGACAGCTCGCCTTC. The V call is TRBV28, the J call TRBJ1-2; TRBD1 matches at 7 bases. There are 11 residues in the CDR3. Germline V gene lookup returns CDR1 MDHEN and CDR2 SYDVKM.

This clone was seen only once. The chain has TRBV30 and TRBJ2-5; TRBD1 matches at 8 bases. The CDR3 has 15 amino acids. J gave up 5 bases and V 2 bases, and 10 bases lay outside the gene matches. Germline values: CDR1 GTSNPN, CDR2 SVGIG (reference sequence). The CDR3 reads CAWSSGQGGGETQYF. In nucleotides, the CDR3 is TGTGCCTGGAGTAGTGGACAGGGTGGAGGGGAGACCCAGTACTTC. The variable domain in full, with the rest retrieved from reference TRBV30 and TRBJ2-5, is SQTIHQWPATLVQPVGSPLSLECTVEGTSNPNLYWYRQAAGRGLQLLFYSVGIGQISSEVPQNLSASRPQDRQFILSSKKLLLSDSGFYLCAWSSGQGGGETQYFGPGTRLLVL.

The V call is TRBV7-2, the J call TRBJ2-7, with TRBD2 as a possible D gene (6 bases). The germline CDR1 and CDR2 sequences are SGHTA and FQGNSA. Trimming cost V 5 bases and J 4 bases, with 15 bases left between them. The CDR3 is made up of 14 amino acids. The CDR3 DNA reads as TGTGCCAGCAGCCCCCAGGCGGGGATTTACGAGCAGTACTTC. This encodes CASSPQAGIYEQYF. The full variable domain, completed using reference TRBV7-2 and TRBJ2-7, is GAGVSQSPSNKVTEKGKDVELRCDPISGHTALYWYRQSLGQGLEFLIYFQGNSAPDKSGLPSDRFSAERTGGSVSTLTIQRTQQEDSAVYLCASSPQAGIYEQYFGPGTRLTVT.

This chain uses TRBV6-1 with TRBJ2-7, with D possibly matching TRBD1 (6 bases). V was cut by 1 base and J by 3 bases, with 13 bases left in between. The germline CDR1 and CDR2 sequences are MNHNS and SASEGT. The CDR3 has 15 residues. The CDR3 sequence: CASSEVGTQNYEQYF. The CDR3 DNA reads TGTGCCAGCAGTGAAGTGGGGACACAGAACTACGAGCAGTACTTC.

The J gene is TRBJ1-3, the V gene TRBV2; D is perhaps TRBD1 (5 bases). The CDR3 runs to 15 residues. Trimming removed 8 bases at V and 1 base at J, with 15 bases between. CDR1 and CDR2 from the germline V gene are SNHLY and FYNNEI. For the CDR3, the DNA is TGTGCCAGCGAACGATTAAGGGGATCTGGAAACACCATATATTTT. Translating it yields CASERLRGSGNTIYF.

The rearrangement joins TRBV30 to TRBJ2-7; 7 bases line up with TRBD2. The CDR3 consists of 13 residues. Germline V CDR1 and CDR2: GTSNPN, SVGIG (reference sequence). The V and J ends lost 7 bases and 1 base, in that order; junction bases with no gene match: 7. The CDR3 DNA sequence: TGTGCCTCGGAGGGAGGGAAGTCCTACGAGCAGTACTTC. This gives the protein CASEGGKSYEQYF.

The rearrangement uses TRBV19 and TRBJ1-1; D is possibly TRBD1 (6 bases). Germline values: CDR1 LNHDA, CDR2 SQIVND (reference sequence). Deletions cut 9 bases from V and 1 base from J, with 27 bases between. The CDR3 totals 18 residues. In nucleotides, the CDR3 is TGTGCCAGAGAGACGTTTGAGGGGGTGAGGCAGGCGAACACTGAAGCTTTCTTT. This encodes CARETFEGVRQANTEAFF.

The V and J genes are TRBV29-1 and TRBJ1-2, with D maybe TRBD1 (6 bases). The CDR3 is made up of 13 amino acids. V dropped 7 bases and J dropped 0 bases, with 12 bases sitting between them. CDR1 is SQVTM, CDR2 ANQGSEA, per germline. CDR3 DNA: TGCAGCGCCCAACAGGGCCCTAACTATGGCTACACCTTC. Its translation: CSAQQGPNYGYTF.

CDR3 DNA sequence: TGTGCCAGCAGCCAAGAGCTCGAGGCCGGGACCCAGTACTTC. Amino acids: CASSQELEAGTQYF. This chain uses TRBV14 with TRBJ2-5; D uncertain. CDR1 SGHDN and CDR2 FVKESK come from the germline V gene. CDR3 length: 14 amino acids. The V end lost 0 bases, the J end lost 7 bases, and 12 bases lay between the germline ends.

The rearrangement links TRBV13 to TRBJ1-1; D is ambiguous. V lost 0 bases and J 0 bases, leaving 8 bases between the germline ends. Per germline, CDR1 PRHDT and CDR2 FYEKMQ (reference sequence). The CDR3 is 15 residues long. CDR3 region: CASSLGRHMNTEAFF. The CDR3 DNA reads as TGTGCCAGCAGCTTAGGACGACACATGAACACTGAAGCTTTCTTT.

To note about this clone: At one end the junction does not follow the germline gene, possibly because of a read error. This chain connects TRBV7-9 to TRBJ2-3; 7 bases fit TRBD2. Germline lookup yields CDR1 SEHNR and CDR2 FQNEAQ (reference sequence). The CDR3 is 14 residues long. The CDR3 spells CSSSLGTITDTQYF. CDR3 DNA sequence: TGTTCCAGCAGCTTAGGGACTATCACAGATACGCAGTATTTT. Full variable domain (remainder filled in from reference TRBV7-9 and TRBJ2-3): DTGVSQNPRHKITKRGQNVTFRCDPISEHNRLYWYRQTLGQGPEFLTYFQNEAQLEKSRLLSDRFSAERPKGSFSTLEIQRTEQGDSAMYLCSSSLGTITDTQYFGPGTRLTVL.

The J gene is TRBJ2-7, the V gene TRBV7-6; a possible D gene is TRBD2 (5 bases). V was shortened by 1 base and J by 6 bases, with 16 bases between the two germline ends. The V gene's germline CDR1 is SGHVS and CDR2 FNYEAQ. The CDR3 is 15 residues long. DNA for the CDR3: TGTGCCAGCAGCTTAGGTGGGTGGGAGTCGGGCGAGCAGTACTTC. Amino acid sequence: CASSLGGWESGEQYF.

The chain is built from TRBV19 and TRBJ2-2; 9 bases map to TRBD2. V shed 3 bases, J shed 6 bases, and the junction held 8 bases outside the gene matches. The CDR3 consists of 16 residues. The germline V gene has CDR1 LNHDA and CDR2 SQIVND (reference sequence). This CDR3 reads CASSILSGRRAGELFF. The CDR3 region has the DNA TGTGCCAGTAGTATCTTAAGCGGGAGGCGTGCCGGGGAGCTGTTTTTT.

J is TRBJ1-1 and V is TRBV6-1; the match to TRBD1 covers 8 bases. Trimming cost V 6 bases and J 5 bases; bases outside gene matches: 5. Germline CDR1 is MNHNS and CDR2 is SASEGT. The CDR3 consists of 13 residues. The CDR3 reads CASRPTGDTEAFF. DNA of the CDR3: TGTGCCAGCAGACCGACAGGGGATACTGAAGCTTTCTTT.

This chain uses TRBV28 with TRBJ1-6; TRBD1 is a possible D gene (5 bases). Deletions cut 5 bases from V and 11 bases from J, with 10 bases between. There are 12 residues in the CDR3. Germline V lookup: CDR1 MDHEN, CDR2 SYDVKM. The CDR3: CASSRLGAPLHF. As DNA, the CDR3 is TGTGCCAGCAGTAGATTAGGGGCACCCCTCCACTTT.

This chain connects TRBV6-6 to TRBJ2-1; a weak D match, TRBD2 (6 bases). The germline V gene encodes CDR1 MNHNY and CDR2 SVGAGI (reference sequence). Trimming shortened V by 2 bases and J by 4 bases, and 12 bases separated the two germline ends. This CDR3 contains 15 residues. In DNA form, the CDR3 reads TGTGCCAGCAGTTACCCCCTTGGGGGGTACAATGAGCAGTTCTTC. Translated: CASSYPLGGYNEQFF.

CDR3 DNA: TGTGCCAGCAGCTTTGGCAGGGCGGTGCCCTACAATGAGCAGTTCTTC. It specifies CASSFGRAVPYNEQFF. The rearrangement uses TRBV7-6 and TRBJ2-1; weak D call: TRBD1 (5 bases). V dropped 3 bases and J dropped 2 bases, with 14 bases sitting between them. CDR3 length equals 16 residues. Per the germline V gene, CDR1 is SGHVS and CDR2 is FNYEAQ.

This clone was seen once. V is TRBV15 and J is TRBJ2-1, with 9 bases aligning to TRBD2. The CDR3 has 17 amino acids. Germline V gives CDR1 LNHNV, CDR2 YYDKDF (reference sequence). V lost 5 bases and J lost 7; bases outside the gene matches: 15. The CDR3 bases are TGTGCCACCAGCGGAGGGGATGGCGGGAGGGCCACGAATGAGCAGTTCTTC. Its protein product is CATSGGDGGRATNEQFF.

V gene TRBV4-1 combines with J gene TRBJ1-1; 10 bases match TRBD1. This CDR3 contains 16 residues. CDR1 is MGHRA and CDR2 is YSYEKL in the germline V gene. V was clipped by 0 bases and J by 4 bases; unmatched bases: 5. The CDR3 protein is CASSQDGQGVLTEAFF. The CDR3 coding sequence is TGCGCCAGCAGCCAAGACGGACAGGGGGTTCTCACTGAAGCTTTCTTT.

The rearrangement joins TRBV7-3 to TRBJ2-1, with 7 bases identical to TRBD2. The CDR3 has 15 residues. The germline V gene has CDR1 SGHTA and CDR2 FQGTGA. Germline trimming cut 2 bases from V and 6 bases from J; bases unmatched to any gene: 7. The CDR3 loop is CASSLSGGSFNEQFF. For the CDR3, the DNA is TGTGCCAGCAGCTTATCGGGCGGGAGCTTCAATGAGCAGTTCTTC.

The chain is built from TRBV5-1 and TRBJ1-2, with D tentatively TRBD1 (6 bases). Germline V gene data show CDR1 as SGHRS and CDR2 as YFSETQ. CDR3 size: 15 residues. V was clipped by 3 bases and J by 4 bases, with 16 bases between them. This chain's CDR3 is CASSSEWTAIYGYTF. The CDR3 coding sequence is TGCGCCAGCAGCTCTGAATGGACAGCGATCTATGGCTACACCTTC.

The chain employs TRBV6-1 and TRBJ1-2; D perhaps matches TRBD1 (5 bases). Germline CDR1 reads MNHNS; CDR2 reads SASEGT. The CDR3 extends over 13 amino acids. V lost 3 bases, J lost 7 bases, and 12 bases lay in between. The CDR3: CASSDREDRGYTF. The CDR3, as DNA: TGTGCCAGCAGTGACAGGGAGGATCGTGGCTACACCTTC.

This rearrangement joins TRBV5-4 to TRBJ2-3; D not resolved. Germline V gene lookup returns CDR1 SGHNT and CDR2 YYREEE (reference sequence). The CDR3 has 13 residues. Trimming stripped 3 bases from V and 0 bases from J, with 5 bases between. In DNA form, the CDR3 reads TGTGCCAGCAGCTCCAAAAGCACAGATACGCAGTATTTT. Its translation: CASSSKSTDTQYF.

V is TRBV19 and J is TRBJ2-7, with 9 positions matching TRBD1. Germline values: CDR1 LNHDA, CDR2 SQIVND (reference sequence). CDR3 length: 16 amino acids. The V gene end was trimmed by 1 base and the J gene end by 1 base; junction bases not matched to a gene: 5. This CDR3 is CASSIAGTGSSYEQYF. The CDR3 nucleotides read TGTGCCAGTAGTATAGCCGGGACAGGGTCTTCCTACGAGCAGTACTTC.